This is a list of T cell receptor beta chains from one sample in a study of T cells after yellow fever vaccination. TCRdb ran MiXCR on the 5' RACE reads and lists one entry per CDR3 protein. The table includes approximately 70,000 distinct CDR3 sequences, about 7.2% detected once. The sample in question was CD8+ T cells sorted from PBMCs, obtained 9 to 11 days after the first yellow fever vaccination. The receptor source for this set is a man younger than 35 who received the YFV17D yellow fever vaccine. Both conserved end residues are part of each CDR3. D genes are given only for firm matches. For some rows the clone size is stated as once, few or many, or as a class when expanded; others skip it.

TRBJ2-5	TRBV29-1	many	TRBD2	TGCAGCGTTGAGCCTAGCGGGGGGGCCCAGGAGACCCAGTACTTC	CSVEPSGGAQETQYF
TRBJ1-2	TRBV5-1	many	-	TGCGCCAGCAGCTTGGCAGGATCGAAAGGCTACACCTTC	CASSLAGSKGYTF
TRBJ1-2	TRBV9	many	-	TGTGCCAGCAGCGTAGGAGGCAGGGGAAACTATGGCTACACCTTC	CASSVGGRGNYGYTF
TRBJ1-1	TRBV5-1	many	-	TGCGCCAGCAGCGACCGGGGGAGTAACACTGAAGCTTTCTTT	CASSDRGSNTEAFF
TRBJ2-1	TRBV25-1	many	-	TGTGCCAGCAGCTCACTAGAGAACAATGAGCAGTTCTTC	CASSSLENNEQFF
TRBJ1-1	TRBV29-1	-	-	TGCAGCGTTGAACTAGGGACTGAAGCTTTCTTT	CSVELGTEAFF
TRBJ1-6	TRBV7-2	-	TRBD1	TGTGCCAGCAGCGGACTCGACAGGGTTGAGTATAATTCACCCCTCCACTTT	CASSGLDRVEYNSPLHF
TRBJ1-6	TRBV4-1	many	-	TGCGCCAGCAGCCAACAGGGGAATAATTCACCCCTCCACTTT	CASSQQGNNSPLHF
TRBJ2-1	TRBV6-5	many	TRBD2	TGTGCCAGCAGCCCCGGGACTAGCGGGGGGCCATGGCACAATGAGCAGTTCTTC	CASSPGTSGGPWHNEQFF
TRBJ2-7	TRBV11-2	few	TRBD1	TGTGCCAGCAGCTCGACAGGGGGCTCGAACGAGCAGTACTTC	CASSSTGGSNEQYF
TRBJ1-1	TRBV7-8	-	-	TGTGCCAGCAGCTGGAAGGGGAACACTGAAGCTTTCTTT	CASSWKGNTEAFF
TRBJ1-5	TRBV5-1	many	-	TGCGCCAGCAGCCCCGGCAGGGGAGATCAGCCCCAGCATTTT	CASSPGRGDQPQHF
TRBJ1-1	TRBV5-1	-	-	TGCGCCAGCAGCTTGGCCCCGACAGCCCTTGGGACTGAAGCTTTCTTT	CASSLAPTALGTEAFF
TRBJ1-3	TRBV25-1	many	-	TGTGCCAGCAGTGAATCCCAGGGCCCAGTTTTTGACACCATATATTTT	CASSESQGPVFDTIYF
TRBJ2-3	TRBV4-1	many	TRBD2	TGCGCCAGCAGCCAAGCCCGGACTAGCGGGGGGGCCAAAGATACGCAGTATTTT	CASSQARTSGGAKDTQYF
TRBJ2-1	TRBV11-1	many	TRBD2	TGTGCCAGCAGCTTAAATCGGGGGACTAGCCATCCGGGGAATGAGCAGTTCTTC	CASSLNRGTSHPGNEQFF
TRBJ1-5	TRBV7-2	few	TRBD1	TGTGCCAGCAGCTTTACAGGGGGTGATCAGCCCCAGCATTTT	CASSFTGGDQPQHF
TRBJ2-3	TRBV11-1	few	-	TGTGCCAGCAGCTCCCCTGAGGGGGAAGGGGATACGCAGTATTTT	CASSSPEGEGDTQYF
TRBJ1-6	TRBV27	many	-	TGTGCCAGCAGCACCAGACGCGATGGTTCACCCCTCCACTTT	CASSTRRDGSPLHF
TRBJ2-5	TRBV5-6	few	-	TGTGCCAGCAGCGGACCCGACCCCCAAGAGACCCAGTACTTC	CASSGPDPQETQYF
TRBJ2-1	TRBV12-5	-	-	TGTGCTAGCTCTCTTGGGGGCAACTACAATGAGCAGTTCTTC	CASSLGGNYNEQFF
TRBJ2-5	TRBV29-1	many	TRBD2	TGCAGCGTTGAGGGGGAATCTGACGGGGGGACCCAAGAGACCCAGTACTTC	CSVEGESDGGTQETQYF
TRBJ2-1	TRBV29-1	many	TRBD2	TGCAGCGTTGAAGCAACTAGCGGGGGGGCGAATGAGCAGTTCTTC	CSVEATSGGANEQFF
TRBJ1-1	TRBV28	many	-	TGTGCCAGCAGTTTATGGGGAGGAGGCACTGAAGCTTTCTTT	CASSLWGGGTEAFF
TRBJ1-1	TRBV7-9	-	-	TGTGCCAGCAGCCCCGGACAGAACACTGAAGCTTTCTTT	CASSPGQNTEAFF
TRBJ2-3	TRBV7-2	few	-	TGTGCCAGCAGCGGAGTACCGGGACATCTTAGCACAGATACGCAGTATTTT	CASSGVPGHLSTDTQYF
TRBJ2-2	TRBV9	-	-	TGTGCCAGCAGCCCCCGAGGGAGTACCACCGGGGAGCTGTTTTTT	CASSPRGSTTGELFF
TRBJ1-2	TRBV12-3/TRBV12-4	many	TRBD1	TGTGCCAGCAGTTCATCGGGACAGGGGGCGGTAGGCTACACCTTC	CASSSSGQGAVGYTF
TRBJ1-5	TRBV27	many	-	TGTGCCAGCAGTTCCCACAGGGTCAATCAGCCCCAGCATTTT	CASSSHRVNQPQHF
TRBJ2-1	TRBV27	-	-	TGTGCCAGCAGCTTGACGGCGAGCTCCTACAATGAGCAGTTCTTC	CASSLTASSYNEQFF
TRBJ1-3	TRBV6-5	few	-	TGTGCCAGCGCGGGGGGTACAGGAAACACCATATATTTT	CASAGGTGNTIYF
TRBJ2-3	TRBV5-6	many	-	TGTGCCAGCCGAGTCCCGGGACCCCTCACAGATACGCAGTATTTT	CASRVPGPLTDTQYF
TRBJ1-2	TRBV20-1	-	-	TGCAGTGCCTCATCCCTCAGGACGGATGGCTACACCTTC	CSASSLRTDGYTF
TRBJ1-1	TRBV7-9	many	-	TGTGCCAGCAGCTTAGGTCCCTTACAAGAGAACACTGAAGCTTTCTTT	CASSLGPLQENTEAFF
TRBJ2-5	TRBV7-9	few	-	TGTGCCAGCAGCCCGTTCGAGACCCAGTACTTC	CASSPFETQYF
TRBJ1-5	TRBV12-3/TRBV12-4	many	-	TGTGCCAGCAGCCCTACGAGGACCAATCAGCCCCAGCATTTT	CASSPTRTNQPQHF
TRBJ2-1	TRBV7-9	many	TRBD2	TGTGCCAGCAGAGCCAAACCGGGACTAGCCTACAATGAGCAGTTCTTC	CASRAKPGLAYNEQFF
TRBJ1-1	TRBV20-1	few	-	TGCAGTGCCCTTACTCAGGGGTTGACTGAAGCTTTCTTT	CSALTQGLTEAFF
TRBJ2-7	TRBV19	-	-	TGTGCCAGTAGTATGGACGCAGGTACCTACGAGCAGTACTTC	CASSMDAGTYEQYF
TRBJ2-4	TRBV20-1	many	TRBD2	TGCAGTGCTTACTCCTCGGGGGGAGCCAAAAACATTCAGTACTTC	CSAYSSGGAKNIQYF
TRBJ2-5	TRBV5-5	few	TRBD2	TGTGCCAGCAGCCCCGGACTAGCGGGGATCCAAGAGACCCAGTACTTC	CASSPGLAGIQETQYF